These 10 T cell receptor beta chains originate from one sample sequenced in a study of persistence of HIV-infected CD4 T cells. Stimulation used 10 ug/mL lysate from CMV-infected fibroblasts. Sorted nonresponding memory CD4+ T cells were CD40L-negative, CD69-negative, CD45RO-high. The libraries were made with immunoSEQ version 4 in survey mode. Clones were sequenced by immunoSEQ multiplex PCR, and TCRdb holds only the in-frame ones, with some missing. The sample holds tens of thousands of clones, around 80% seen once. The antigens these receptors bind are not known. The source material was CD4+ T cells sorted from PBMCs after approximately 19-hour stimulation, sampled from a patient who received antiretroviral therapy. The receptor source for this set is an adult woman with HIV who was CMV-seropositive.

The V call is TRBV12-3 or TRBV12-4, the J call TRBJ1-2; a possible D gene is TRBD1 (6 bases). CDR3 length equals 13 residues. V was trimmed by 6 bases and J by 8 bases, leaving 16 bases between them. CDR3 in DNA: TGTGCCAGCAGCCCAGGACAGATGGGCGGCTACACCTTC. This codes for CASSPGQMGGYTF.

The V and J genes are TRBV18 and TRBJ1-2; D is perhaps TRBD1 (5 bases). The CDR3 sequence is 13 residues long. The ends were cut back, 5 bases at V and 4 bases at J, with 11 bases in the middle. The germline gives CDR1 KGHSH, CDR2 LQKENI. CDR3 in DNA: TGTGCCAGCTCAACGACAGAACGCTATGGCTACACCTTC. Its translation is CASSTTERYGYTF.

This chain joins TRBV3-1 (or the pseudogene TRBV3-2) and TRBJ1-1, with 9 bases fitting TRBD1. This CDR3 has 16 residues. Trimming cost V 5 bases and J 4 bases; bases outside gene matches: 11. The V gene's germline CDR1 is LGHDT and CDR2 YNNKEL (reference sequence). This CDR3 is CASSDPGQGGITEAFF. Here the CDR3 DNA reads TGTGCCAGCAGCGATCCGGGACAGGGAGGAATCACTGAAGCTTTCTTT.

This rearrangement joins TRBV5-6 to TRBJ1-1, with a weak D call TRBD1 (5 bases). Per germline, CDR1 SGHDT and CDR2 YYEEEE. CDR3 length: 14 amino acids. V was cut by 6 bases and J by 0 bases, with 12 bases left in between. CDR3 residues: CASTPGTLNTEAFF. CDR3 nucleotides: TGTGCCAGCACGCCCGGGACCTTGAACACTGAAGCTTTCTTT.

The chain recombines TRBV9 with TRBJ2-2; maybe TRBD2 (7 bases). CDR1 is SGDLS, CDR2 YYNGEE, per germline. CDR3 length: 15 residues. V gave up 0 bases and J gave up 5 bases, with 11 bases separating them. The CDR3 loop reads CASSVEGRGTGELFF. The CDR3 nucleotides read TGTGCCAGCAGCGTAGAGGGGAGGGGGACCGGGGAGCTGTTTTTT.

The gene calls are TRBV7-7 and TRBJ2-5; 7 bases match TRBD1. Germline V gene lookup returns CDR1 SSHAT and CDR2 FNYEAQ (reference sequence). There are 14 residues in the CDR3. Trimming took 6 bases from V and 5 from J; bases not matched to a gene: 9. This CDR3 reads CASSPRQGTETQYF. CDR3 bases: TGTGCCAGCAGTCCCAGACAGGGAACTGAGACCCAGTACTTC.

J is TRBJ1-2 and V is TRBV6-5, with D perhaps matching TRBD1 (6 bases). The length of the CDR3 is 13 residues. Germline assignment: CDR1 MNHEY and CDR2 SVGAGI. Trimming removed 9 bases from V and 4 bases from J, with 15 bases in between. This CDR3 reads CASSRTAVYGYTF. The CDR3 DNA sequence: TGTGCCAGTAGTCGGACAGCGGTCTATGGCTACACCTTC.

This sequence joins TRBV9 and TRBJ2-7, with D possibly TRBD2 on 6 matching bases. From germline, CDR1 is SGDLS and CDR2 YYNGEE. CDR3 length equals 14 residues. V gave up 4 bases and J gave up 5 bases, with 16 bases separating them. This CDR3 is CASSSKGLLNEQYV. In DNA, the CDR3 is TGTGCCAGCAGCTCCAAGGGACTCCTTAACGAGCAGTACGTC.

The chain has TRBV2 and TRBJ1-2, with D perhaps matching TRBD1 (5 bases). This CDR3 region has 13 residues. Between the trimmed V and J ends, which lost 7 bases and 2 bases, there was a span of 11 bases. The germline V gene encodes CDR1 SNHLY and CDR2 FYNNEI. CDR3 nucleotides: TGTGCCAGCACCCTGGGGGTAAACTATGGCTACACCTTC. This gives the protein CASTLGVNYGYTF. The full variable domain, rest sourced from reference TRBV2 and TRBJ1-2, is EPEVTQTPSHQVTQMGQEVILRCVPISNHLYFYWYRQILGQKVEFLVSFYNNEISEKSEIFDDQFSVERPDGSNFTLKIRSTKLEDSAMYFCASTLGVNYGYTFGSGTRLTVV.

This chain uses TRBV29-1 with TRBJ1-1; D is perhaps TRBD1 (6 bases). V shed 7 bases and J shed 5 bases, with 20 bases lying between them. Germline CDR1 and CDR2: SQVTM and ANQGSEA. CDR3 length: 14 amino acids. The DNA for the CDR3 is TGCAGCGCCGCTCAGGGGCGCCGTGGGACTGAAGCTTTCTTT. The encoded protein is CSAAQGRRGTEAFF.